Following are 2 T cell receptor beta chains from one sample sequenced in a study of blood T cell repertoires in COVID-19 (dated by TCRdb to 2020 to 2021). Libraries were constructed by the immunoSEQ multiplex PCR assay. TCRdb provides this immuneACCESS table in a form limited to in-frame rearrangements. Some clones are lacking; in checked studies, under half of them reflect an unresolved V gene, and why the rest are absent is not known. The sample table contains about 40,000 clones; only one count was recorded for approximately 82% of them. The biggest ten clones account for about 4% of the sample. Specimen: peripheral blood. Receptor source: a woman between 65 and 79 years old with acute or convalescent COVID-19.

This clone was detected only a few times. V is TRBV7-2 and J is TRBJ1-3; tentatively, D is TRBD1 (5 bases). Trimming pared 1 base from V and 1 base from J, leaving 11 bases between. Germline CDR1 reads SGHTA; CDR2 reads FQGNSA. The CDR3 is 16 residues long. CDR3 sequence: CASSLGRRGSGNTIYF. The CDR3 DNA sequence: TGTGCCAGCAGCTTAGGACGGAGGGGATCTGGAAACACCATATATTTT.

The chain employs TRBV9 and TRBJ2-1, with 8 bases that match TRBD2. The CDR3 is 15 residues long. After removal of 0 bases from V and 6 bases from J, the junction contained 5 bases not matched to a gene. Germline values: CDR1 SGDLS, CDR2 YYNGEE. The CDR3 reads CASSVVSGSGNEQFF. The CDR3 DNA sequence: TGTGCCAGCAGCGTAGTGAGCGGGAGTGGCAATGAGCAGTTCTTC.